This TCR beta chain was sequenced in a study of breast tumors, draining lymph nodes, adjacent tissues. TCRdb fed the multiplex PCR reads into MiXCR, producing one record per CDR3 protein. The sample includes about 20,000 distinct CDR3 sequences, roughly 58% of them seen just once. The V gene lost 6 bases and the J gene lost 2 bases, with 12 bases spanning the gap. There are 14 residues in the CDR3. Germline lookup yields CDR1 SGHTA and CDR2 FQGNSA. Sequenced material: breast tumor tissue. This receptor was identified in a female donor with breast cancer. Some clones in this sample may be carry-over from other donors' samples. J is TRBJ2-3 and V is TRBV7-2; tentative D call: TRBD1 (6 bases). The CDR3 sequence is CASSYRAFTDTQYF. As DNA, the CDR3 is TGTGCCAGCAGTTACAGGGCCTTCACAGATACGCAGTATTTT.